A selection of T cell receptor beta chains follows, all from one sample in a study of blood T cells in healthy people across ages. TCRdb passed the 5' RACE reads through MiXCR, listing each CDR3 protein once. The sample comprises more than 700,000 distinct CDR3 sequences, about 53% of which are singletons, and around 40% rests with the top ten. The sample consisted of blood. These receptors were collected from an older man in good health. Each CDR3 is given with its conserved first and last residue. D genes are given only for firm matches. Size is stated for part of the rows, as once, few or many counts, or as a class when the clone is expanded.

TRBD1	TRBV7-2	TRBJ2-1	few	TGTGCCAGCAGCCGAGGGACAGGGCGGGATGAGCAGTTCTTC	CASSRGTGRDEQFF
.	TRBV6-5	TRBJ1-2	.	TGTGCCAGCGGCAAGGGGGGGCCCGTTAACTATGGCTACACCTTC	CASGKGGPVNYGYTF
.	TRBV6-1	TRBJ1-2	.	TGTGCCAGCAGTGAATATGGGGGGGCCCCTAACTATGGCTACACCTTC	CASSEYGGAPNYGYTF
.	TRBV27	TRBJ2-3	few	TGTGCCAGCACCGGGGCAAGCACAGATACGCAGTATTTT	CASTGASTDTQYF
TRBD1	TRBV28	TRBJ2-5	.	TGTGCCAGCAGGCAACAGGGGTTTGGACCCAAGGGGACCCAGTACTTC	CASRQQGFGPKGTQYF
.	TRBV5-5	TRBJ2-4	few	TGTGCCAGCAGCTTGAAGGAGGGAGCAGGAGAGCAGTACTTC	CASSLKEGAGEQYF
TRBD1	TRBV11-1	TRBJ2-7	few	TGTGCCAGCAGCCGGGGACAGGTTCCCTCCTACGAGCAGTACTTC	CASSRGQVPSYEQYF
TRBD1	TRBV6-5	TRBJ2-3	once	TGTGCCAGCAGAAGGGGACAGTCACCTAACACAGATACGCAGTATTTT	CASRRGQSPNTDTQYF
.	TRBV29-1	TRBJ1-1	.	TGCAGCGTTGACGGGCAGGGCTTGAACACTGAAGCTTTCTTT	CSVDGQGLNTEAFF
TRBD1	TRBV12-3/TRBV12-4	TRBJ1-2	.	TGTGCCAGCAGTCCTCTAGGGGGCCGAACGGGTGGCTACACCTTC	CASSPLGGRTGGYTF
TRBD1	TRBV25-1	TRBJ2-3	.	TGTGCCAGCAGTGACGGGACAGGTTCCTACCCCGGATACGCGTATTTT	CASSDGTGSYPGYAYF
.	TRBV30	TRBJ2-7	few	TGTGCCTGGAGGAAGGCAGGGGAAACCTACGAGCAGTACTTC	CAWRKAGETYEQYF
.	TRBV7-3	TRBJ2-1	.	TGTGCCAGCAGCTTAGGGGAAGGTTTTTATGAGCAGTTCTTC	CASSLGEGFYEQFF
TRBD2	TRBV4-2	TRBJ2-1	many	TGTGCCAGCAGCCCTAGGACTAGCGGGGCAGGATATTACAATGAGCAGTTCTTC	CASSPRTSGAGYYNEQFF
TRBD2	TRBV25-1	TRBJ2-3	few	TGTGCCAGCTCCAGGACTAGCGGGCCAACAGATACGCAGTATTTT	CASSRTSGPTDTQYF
.	TRBV7-2	TRBJ2-3	few	TGTGCCAGCAGCTTAAACGGGCCTAGCACAGATACGCAGTATTTT	CASSLNGPSTDTQYF
.	TRBV2	TRBJ2-1	few	TGTGCCAGCCAGAGGGGTCTCAATGAGCAGTTCTTC	CASQRGLNEQFF
TRBD2	TRBV6-2/TRBV6-3	TRBJ2-2	once	TGTGCCAGCACCGGGACTAGCGGGAGAGGCACCGGGGAGCTGTTTTTT	CASTGTSGRGTGELFF
.	TRBV18	TRBJ2-7	.	TGTGCCAGCTCATCCTTTGCCGACGAGCAGTACTTC	CASSSFADEQYF
.	TRBV11-3	TRBJ2-1	.	TGTGCCAGCAGCGCTCAGCCAGGGGCTGAGCAGTTCTTC	CASSAQPGAEQFF
.	TRBV20-1	TRBJ2-5	few	TGCAGTGCTAGCCATACCTCCTTAGGGGAGACCCAGTACTTC	CSASHTSLGETQYF
TRBD1	TRBV3-1	TRBJ1-2	few	TGTGCCAGCAGCCAAATACCTGGGACAGGAAGCTACACCTTC	CASSQIPGTGSYTF
.	TRBV20-1	TRBJ1-2	few	TGCAGTGCTAGAGCGGCACCGTATGGCTACACCTTC	CSARAAPYGYTF
TRBD1	TRBV11-2	TRBJ1-2	.	TGTGCCAGCAGCTTAGGGTACGGACAGGTGGGATATGGCTACACCTTC	CASSLGYGQVGYGYTF
.	TRBV12-3/TRBV12-4	TRBJ2-7	.	TGTGCCAGCAGCCACCCGACATGGAGGCCCTACGAGCAGTACTTC	CASSHPTWRPYEQYF
.	TRBV7-3	TRBJ2-1	.	TGTGCCAGCAGCTTAAGAGGGGGTGTTTCCGATGAGCAGTTCTTC	CASSLRGGVSDEQFF
.	TRBV20-1	TRBJ2-1	.	TGCAGTGCTAGAGATGGCTCCAGACTCTCCTACAATGGGCAGTTCTTC	CSARDGSRLSYNGQFF
.	TRBV7-2	TRBJ1-2	few	TGTGCCAGCACCTCGACCGGGGCCCAACGATCTGGCTACACCTTC	CASTSTGAQRSGYTF
.	TRBV10-3	TRBJ1-2	.	TGTGCCATCAGTGACGCTCGTAACTATGGCTACGCCTTC	CAISDARNYGYAF
.	TRBV12-3/TRBV12-4	TRBJ2-7	.	TGTGCCAGCAGCCCCGGGACCCAAGAAGGGCTGGATGAGCAGTTCACCCAGTACTTC	CASSPGTQEGLDEQFTQYF
.	TRBV7-3	TRBJ2-3	.	TGTGCCAGCAGCTTAGGGAGTCTAACAGATACGCAGTATTTT	CASSLGSLTDTQYF
TRBD2	TRBV11-2	TRBJ2-7	.	TGTGCCAGCAGCTTAGGTGGTACTAGCGGGCTGGCCTACGAGCAGTACTTC	CASSLGGTSGLAYEQYF
.	TRBV6-5	TRBJ2-7	.	TGTGCCAGCAGATCCGACCCGAGAGAGCAGTACTTC	CASRSDPREQYF
.	TRBV7-9	TRBJ2-6	.	TGTGCCAGCAATTCGTTCAGGGCTGGGGCCAACGTCCTGACTTTC	CASNSFRAGANVLTF
TRBD2	TRBV29-1	TRBJ2-4	.	TGCAGCGTCCGGACTAGCGGAGCCAAAAACATTCAGTACTTC	CSVRTSGAKNIQYF
.	TRBV29-1	TRBJ2-5	few	TGCAGCGTTTCCTCATGGGCCCAGTACTTC	CSVSSWAQYF
TRBD2	TRBV11-2	TRBJ2-5	.	TGTGCCAGCAGCTTCGGCGGGAGGAGGCAAGAGACCCAGTACTTC	CASSFGGRRQETQYF
.	TRBV27	TRBJ1-6	.	TGTGCCAGCAGTACCGGACAGCTAGGGGGTTCACCCCTCCACTTT	CASSTGQLGGSPLHF
TRBD2	TRBV11-2	TRBJ2-1	few	TGTGCCAGCAGCTCCTTAGCGGGAGGTCGATACAATGAGCAGTTCTTC	CASSSLAGGRYNEQFF
TRBD1	TRBV28	TRBJ2-1	few	TGTGCCAGCAGAGATCCGGGACAGGCTAACTACAATGAGCAGTTCTTC	CASRDPGQANYNEQFF
.	TRBV7-2	TRBJ1-1	.	TGTGCCAGCAGCTTAGGGGTTGGGCGGAACACTGAAGCTTTCTTT	CASSLGVGRNTEAFF
TRBD2	TRBV20-1	TRBJ2-7	few	TGCAGTGCTAGGTCCCCCGGGACTACGCCCTACGAGCAGTACTTC	CSARSPGTTPYEQYF
.	TRBV29-1	TRBJ1-1	few	TGCAGCGCCGGAAGTATTGGGTCTGAAGCTTTCTTT	CSAGSIGSEAFF
TRBD1	TRBV20-1	TRBJ1-2	.	TGCAGTGCCCCAACAGGGGTGGGCGGCTACACCTTC	CSAPTGVGGYTF
.	TRBV3-1	TRBJ2-3	few	TGTGCCAGCAGCCAGCGGGACGGGACCAGATACGCGTATTTT	CASSQRDGTRYAYF
TRBD2	TRBV29-1	TRBJ2-7	.	TGCAGCGCCGGGGGGGGCTGCGAGCAGTACTTC	CSAGGGCEQYF
TRBD1	TRBV12-3/TRBV12-4	TRBJ1-1	.	TGTGCCAGCAGCAGCGGACGGACAGGGAGCGCTGAAGCTTTCTTT	CASSSGRTGSAEAFF
.	TRBV5-1	TRBJ2-1	.	TGCGCCAGCAGCTTGTCCCCGCTAGGAGGTGGTGAGCAGTTCTTC	CASSLSPLGGGEQFF
.	TRBV5-5	TRBJ2-4	once	TGTGCCAGCAGCAGGGGGGGTGAGGTCAAAAACATTCAGTACTTC	CASSRGGEVKNIQYF
.	TRBV11-2	TRBJ2-1	.	TGTGCCAGCAGCCCCCGATCTGTCAACAATGAGCAGTTCTTC	CASSPRSVNNEQFF